This TCR beta chain was sequenced during a study of regulatory T cells in long-lasting Graves disease (dated by TCRdb to 2020 to 2023). For the study in its entirety: Antithyroid drugs had been taken for less than 3 months by newly diagnosed Graves' disease patients. A total of 33 samples underwent TCR sequencing, from about 13 patients with persistent Graves' disease and 20 patients with newly diagnosed Graves' disease. Peripheral blood TCR sequencing and RNA sequencing compared persistent Graves' disease patients with newly diagnosed Graves' disease patients. The study was conducted in China and was registered as a clinical trial. General findings and caveats noted by the study authors: Because the primary lesion, thyroid tissue, could not be accessed, the study looked at peripheral blood alone. Compared with newly diagnosed patients, patients with persistent Graves' disease had lower TCR Shannon entropy and fewer highly expanded clones, which suggests clonal expansion. Persistent patients shared more public clonotypes among themselves (2,741) than newly diagnosed patients did (about 1,000). TRBV28, TRBJ1-2 and TRBJ2-5 were preferentially used in persistent disease, while TRBV20-1 and TRBJ2-1 were favored in newly diagnosed disease. Sequencing and analysis were limited to the TCR beta chain. The authors acknowledged the small sample size as a limitation that may reduce accuracy.

To prepare the library, multiplex PCR was applied. The listed sequencing device is Illumina HiSeq 4000. To build TCR beta libraries, CDR3 regions were amplified by Arm-PCR using iRepertoire HTBI primers. Before sequencing, the PCR products underwent gel purification. Turning to the authors' computational methods: Across samples, 60 to 80 TRBV and approximately 15 TRBJ segments were identified and used for gene usage analysis of CDR3 amino acid clonotypes. COPE and FqMerger were used to merge the filtered high-quality paired reads into contigs. BLAST was used to align contigs to IMGT TRBV, TRBD and TRBJ reference genes, with CDR3 defined following IMGT. Any clonotype with a frequency above 0.1% was classified as a highly expanded clone. Shannon entropy was used to measure repertoire diversity, and the Gini coefficient was used to measure V-J evenness. Clonotypes shared by more than one individual were considered public. The public reads were reprocessed in TCRdb via fastp at Q25 and MiXCR, keeping in-frame beta chains. Rows with one shared CDR3 protein collapse into an entry with the most common genes and DNA. TCRdb, not the authors, supplied the V and J calls. This sample gives 440,000 or so distinct CDR3 sequences in total; 14% to 15% of them show up just once. Approximately 15% of the sample rests with the top ten.

The sample's time point label is to be understood as: newly diagnosed GD, antithyroid drugs for less than 3 months. For both TCR sequencing and RNA sequencing, RNA was extracted from PBMCs in TRIzol. The diagnosis of Graves' disease was made according to American Thyroid Association guidelines. Recruitment of patients was carried out at an endocrinology department in Xi'an, China. From each patient, about 8.9 milliliters of peripheral blood was collected into an EDTA anticoagulant tube. Ficoll Paque Plus density gradient separation was used to isolate PBMCs, and no further T cell sorting was performed. An Agilent 2100 Bioanalyzer and agarose gel were used to check RNA quality, and a NanoDrop 2000 was used to measure RNA concentration. CDR1 and CDR2 are drawn from the germline V gene: SGHAT, FQNNGV. The CDR3 spans 15 residues, from the cysteine through the phenylalanine. Left in the record is the CDR3 DNA by itself, 45 bases read in frame from the first base. The junction carries 16 bases between V and J, which are trimmed by 4 bases and 4 bases respectively.

Concerning this clonotype itself: What this receptor recognizes is not known. Nothing much larger sits one base from this clone, and base qualities are not available.

A further study also used this sample, focusing on T cells in Graves' hyperthyroidism and ophthalmopathy. As the second paper documents: Stable Graves' hyperthyroidism was defined as no progression to ophthalmopathy during 18 months of follow-up. Hyperthyroidism patients were aged 18 to 65 years and newly diagnosed, with disease duration of less than 2 months. Patients with uncontrolled infections, other autoimmune diseases, pregnancy or lactation were excluded. Diagnoses relied on clinical symptoms, serum thyroxine and TRAb, thyroid ultrasound and orbital computed tomography. The first round of RT-PCR for the TCR CDR3 was performed with the HTBI primer set and the Qiagen OneStep RT-PCR kit. Blood samples also contained most of the expanded thyroid clonotypes (frequency above 0.001), which suggests that blood repertoires may reflect thyroid immune responses. Ophthalmopathy was separated from stable hyperthyroidism by a 13 V-J signature model, with approximately 89% sensitivity and about 84% specificity obtained in cross-validation and 80%/75% obtained in testing. In validation, progression to ophthalmopathy was predicted by the model with 70.59% sensitivity and roughly 76% specificity, a median of roughly 6.4 months before onset. To identify distinguishing TCR V-J signatures, a discovery cohort of around 100 patients was used, comprising 43 with Graves' ophthalmopathy and some 60 with stable Graves' hyperthyroidism. An independent validation cohort of under 20 hyperthyroidism patients and more than 15 patients who later progressed to ophthalmopathy tested prospective prediction of ophthalmopathy. The roughly 94 discovery patients were randomly divided into training and test sets at a 7:3 ratio. The study also compared thyroid tissue and blood T-cell repertoires from over 5 Graves' hyperthyroidism patients. Following sampling, methimazole starting at 30 mg daily was given to hyperthyroidism patients, and high-dose intravenous methylprednisolone was given to ophthalmopathy patients. The libraries were constructed in a second round of multiplex PCR and then size-selected and purified. Paired-end sequencing of the libraries was performed with 100 bp reads on an Illumina HiSeq2000. SOAPnuke was used to process the raw data, removing reads that contained adapters or uncalled bases, had a mean Phred below 15, or lacked an exact match to the constant primer or identifier. COPE v1.2.5 was used to merge the high-quality paired reads, and each unique nucleotide sequence was defined as a clonotype. MiTCR v1.1 was used to align the clonotypes against IMGT TRBV, TRBD and TRBJ reference segments. Analysis was restricted to V-J combinations with a frequency above 0.0001, which covered 98% to 99.2% of repertoires. A TCS score was defined as the ratio between F50 (clonal expansion) and ExV (chaos), using BLOSUM62-based TCRdist between CDR3 peptides within each V-J. Welch's t-statistics and random forest reduced just over 500 V-J features to about 13, which were used in a naive Bayes classifier (R e1071). Sample size was not statistically predetermined, and investigators were not blinded to group allocation. The paper describes TCR Vbeta CDR3 sequencing of 135 peripheral blood samples, made up of 43 ophthalmopathy patients, approximately 73 hyperthyroidism patients and 17 progressor patients.

The clonotype was recovered from a woman aged 30 to 39 with Graves disease. Donor details come from another sample of the same person, matched by shared clones. The chain is made from TRBV11-2 and TRBJ2-5, with TRBD1 perhaps the D gene, on 6 matching bases. The material was peripheral blood mononuclear cells (PBMCs), obtained at new diagnosis, from a patient treated with antithyroid drugs. The CDR3 region reads CASSSLDSRGETQYF. The DNA sequence is given as TGTGCCAGCAGCTCCCTGGACAGTCGGGGAGAGACCCAGTACTTC.